This T cell receptor beta chain was captured by sequencing in a study of neoadjuvant anti-PD-1 for oral cavity cancer. For the study at large: Most patients had three to four biweekly doses of 3 mg/kg nivolumab before resection. Around day 43, patients without progression received a fourth nivolumab dose before surgery.

This clone is a singleton in its sample. Its antigen is as yet unknown. Patients had HPV-negative, locally advanced oral cavity squamous cell carcinoma. Study-level points and caveats: TCR analyses covered only three patients per response group.

The table came from immunoSEQ multiplex PCR; TCRdb's copy has only in-frame clones and leaves some out. The sample lists fewer than 70,000 clones; 65% to 85% were seen once. Between the trimmed V and J ends, which lost 2 bases and 8 bases, there was a span of 12 bases. Per germline, CDR1 MNHEY and CDR2 SMNVEV (reference sequence). The CDR3 contains 14 residues. This TCR was recovered from a person between 40 and 85 years old with oral cavity squamous cell carcinoma. The source material was PBMCs, sampled before nivolumab (anti-PD-1) treatment. This chain uses TRBV27 with TRBJ1-4; maybe TRBD1 (6 bases). Here the CDR3 reads CASSLGGGIEKLFF. CDR3 nucleotides: TGTGCCAGCAGTTTAGGAGGGGGAATCGAAAAACTGTTTTTT. Combining the CDR3 with reference TRBV27 and TRBJ1-4 gives the whole variable domain EAQVTQNPRYLITVTGKKLTVTCSQNMNHEYMSWYRQDPGLGLRQIYYSMNVEVTDKGDVPEGYKVSRKEKRNFPLILESPSPNQTSLYFCASSLGGGIEKLFFGSGTQLSVL.